The entry below gives a single TCR beta chain sequence along with its context. Antigen unknown. Some clones are missing from TCRdb's copy, which holds only in-frame ones; the method was immunoSEQ multiplex PCR. The sample shows about 110,000 clones, roughly nine tenths of them seen only once. The patients all showed relapse after autologous stem cell transplantation, while their brentuximab vedotin exposure varied. Classification of best responses gave complete response, partial response or progressive disease. These data originate in a study of PD-1 blockade in classical Hodgkin lymphoma. Study results and caveats: Newly diagnosed patients had baseline TCR diversity that was reportedly lower than that of healthy donors.

The CDR3 is 18 residues long. Deletions cut 1 base from V and 2 bases from J, with 22 bases between. Germline-derived CDR1 and CDR2 are SGHDT and YYEEEE. The source is a human donor with classical Hodgkin lymphoma. Sequences were derived from peripheral blood mononuclear cells (PBMCs), sampled before the second cycle of nivolumab. This sequence joins TRBV5-6 and TRBJ2-7, with a possible D match to TRBD2 (7 bases). Here the CDR3 DNA reads TGTGCCAGCAGCTTGTCGGCTAGCGGAGGGGGTAGGGCCTACGAGCAGTACTTC. Its protein product is CASSLSASGGGRAYEQYF.